This T cell receptor beta chain stems from a study of Ad26.COV2.S vaccination and SARS-CoV-2 variants. About the study: Ad26.COV2.S shots went into the muscle once or twice, 56 days apart. General study points: Comparable non-spike TCR breadth was observed in vaccine and placebo recipients. Reported post-vaccination CD8+ and CD4+ T cell responses to spike showed substantial breadth.

On this clone: The antigen is not known.

After removal of 3 bases from V and 5 bases from J, the junction contained 2 bases not matched to a gene. This CDR3 has 13 amino acids. CDR1 is SGHDT and CDR2 is YYEEEE in the germline V gene. Produced via immunoSEQ multiplex PCR; TCRdb's table is partial and in-frame only. This sample carries hundreds of thousands of clones, roughly 90% of them seen once, and the ten largest clones take around 1.4%. As for treatment: about 20 received Ad26.COV2.S at low or high dose, single or two shots; several received placebo; per-sample allocation not given. Day 63 after the first vaccine or placebo injection was the time point for sampling. Expressing Wuhan-strain SARS-CoV-2 spike, an Ad26 vector served as the vaccine.

The sample in question was peripheral blood, obtained in a trial of Ad26.COV2.S vaccine versus placebo. The clonotype comes from a person aged 18-60 years who received the Ad26.COV2.S COVID-19 vaccine or a placebo. This sequence joins TRBV5-6 and TRBJ2-5; TRBD1 aligns across 9 bases. CDR3 bases: TGTGCCAGCAGCTGGACAGGGGTCGAGACCCAGTACTTC. Protein product: CASSWTGVETQYF. The full variable domain, rest sourced from reference TRBV5-6 and TRBJ2-5, is DAGVTQSPTHLIKTRGQQVTLRCSPKSGHDTVSWYQQALGQGPQFIFQYYEEEERQRGNFPDRFSGHQFPNYSSELNVNALLLGDSALYLCASSWTGVETQYFGPGTRLLVL.